The present T cell receptor (beta chain) was sequenced within a study of T cells expressing NK-cell markers. Study outcomes and limitations: In a handful of donors, dominant CD3+CD56+NKG2C+ clones formed about 1.0-8% of CD8+ cells.

cDNA encoding TCR beta was synthesized via 5'RACE template switching incorporating UMIs. TCRdb reprocessed the 5' RACE reads, with one entry per CDR3 protein and no DNA. In total, the table holds a few hundred thousand distinct CDR3 sequences. A note on this clonotype: Its antigen is unknown.

The CDR3 is made up of 13 amino acids. The sequence came from a man between 18 and 35 years old in good health. The chain is built from TRBV12-3 or TRBV12-4 and TRBJ1-5. Sequences were obtained from blood T cells: a sorted CD56 or NKG2C T cell subset, CD4+ or CD8+ T cells, or bulk PBMC T cells (not recorded which). CDR3 amino acids: CATSPAMNQPQHF.